Sequencing of this TCR beta chain was carried out in a study of blood T cell repertoires in COVID-19. In the study overall: COVID-19 samples collected from the United States, Italy and Spain covered acute and convalescent phases. The analysed material was cDNA or gDNA that came from T cells, B-cell-depleted T cells, or PBMCs.

In the original analysis: It was from reference gene primer amplification that nucleated cell counts were estimated. Profiled with immunoSEQ multiplex PCR; TCRdb holds only in-frame clones, not every one. From that table come the V and J calls and clone size; the DNA was used to work out D and trimming. This sample yields 190,000 or so clones, of which roughly 88% are seen a single time; roughly 9.8% belongs to the top ten. The CDR3 covers 15 residues. Germline V lookup: CDR1 MNHEY, CDR2 SVGAGI. Trimming cost V 11 bases and J 5 bases; bases outside gene matches: 9. The chain carries TRBV6-5 and TRBJ2-7; 16 bases fit TRBD2. The receptor comes from an elderly woman with acute or convalescent COVID-19. The sample comprised peripheral blood. CDR3 in amino acids: CAGAGLAGGPDEQYF. In DNA, the CDR3 is TGTGCCGGAGCGGGACTAGCGGGAGGGCCCGACGAGCAGTACTTC.